Reported below is one TCR beta chain. Its binding antigen is unknown. No much larger clone is present one base from it, and per-base qualities are unavailable. The CDR3 numbers 15 residues from cysteine through phenylalanine. Only the CDR3 DNA is retained, 45 bases long and in frame from the first base. V and J are truncated by 8 bases and 2 bases respectively, leaving an intervening sequence of 18 bases. According to the germline V gene, CDR1 reads MNHEY and CDR2 reads SVGAGI. TCRbeta CDR3 regions were amplified from genomic DNA using the immunoSEQ Assay, a bias-controlled multiplex PCR. On the authors' methods: The number of nucleated cells in each sample was estimated from the amplification of reference gene primers within the assay. Sequence reads were collapsed and filtered to measure the absolute abundance of every unique TCRbeta CDR3 rearrangement. For each sample, productive Simpson clonality was calculated as the square root of Simpson's diversity index over productive rearrangements. This immuneACCESS table, as held by TCRdb, lists in-frame sequences with V and J called but not all clones. Of the missing ones, under half trace to an unresolved V gene in checked studies; the others have no known cause. From that table come the V and J calls and clone size; the DNA was used to work out D and trimming. The sample table shows approximately 350,000 clones, and roughly 90% are seen once. The leading ten clones occupy about 7% of the sample.

The data were obtained in a study of blood T cell repertoires in COVID-19 (dated by TCRdb to the early 2020s). Regarding the study in general: Samples from collaborators originated in the United States, Italy and Spain and spanned both the acute and convalescent phases of COVID-19. The material from the prospective study consisted of cDNA or gDNA derived from T cells, B-cell-depleted T cells, or PBMCs. The dataset comprised deeply sampled blood TCRbeta repertoires from subjects exposed to, actively infected with, or recovered from COVID-19. The repertoires were released in a freely available public database meant as a resource for research on the immune response to SARS-CoV-2. Samples were obtained from the ongoing ImmuneRACE study (first 160 participants) and from over 1,000 subjects provided by 6 global collaborators. Nearly every sample came with metadata listing a de-identified subject ID, COVID-19 status, age in years and sex. Where HLA class I and class II types were available, the types were taken from metadata supplied by the sample provider, not from assay-based typing.

Study-wide conclusions, independent of this receptor: The quantity of clinical and demographic metadata differed by source and by participant and was supplied without curation.

At one collaborating source in Seattle, patients were enrolled during active infection and were followed longitudinally through the course of disease. Collaborating institutions collected whole blood in K2EDTA tubes following their own protocols. For TCRbeta analysis, collaborators shipped samples as frozen whole blood, isolated PBMCs, or DNA extracted from either of those sample types. This TCR derives from a woman aged 70-85 years with COVID-19, enrolled during active disease. Recombination connected TRBV6-5 to TRBJ1-1; perhaps TRBD1 is the D gene, with 5 bases matching. The sequenced sample consisted of peripheral blood. In nucleotides, the sequence is TGTGCCAGCTCTCGAGTGCGGGGGGGTAACACTGAAGCTTTCTTT. Its protein reads: CASSRVRGGNTEAFF.